This T cell receptor beta chain was captured by sequencing in a study of T cells after yellow fever vaccination. Study context: Fractions of limited cellularity were prepared by means of SMART-Seq v4 Ultra Low Input.

MiXCR was run by TCRdb on the 5' RACE reads, yielding one entry per CDR3 protein. The repertoire has hundreds of thousands of distinct CDR3 sequences, roughly 3.5% of them found once; the top ten carry about 20%. CDR3 length: 15 amino acids. The germline gives CDR1 SGHDT, CDR2 YYEEEE. V gave up 0 bases and J gave up 2 bases; unmatched junction bases: 1. General study points: Among all clonotypes, a small share was observed in both CD4 and CD8 compartments.

This clonotype has ten or more counts. Its antigen is unknown. Sequenced here: PBMCs, sampled on the day of the yellow fever booster vaccination. The chain is built from TRBV5-6 and TRBJ2-1; TRBD1 matches at 8 bases. The clonotype originates from a young man who received the YFV17D yellow fever vaccine. The CDR3 protein is CASSLATGAYNEQFF. CDR3 bases: TGTGCCAGCAGCTTGGCGACAGGGGCCTACAATGAGCAGTTCTTC.